The 23 T cell receptor beta chains in this list originate from one sample, sequenced in a study of blood T cell repertoires in COVID-19. Measured with immunoSEQ multiplex PCR; TCRdb has only the in-frame clones, and not every one. The sample consists of about 43,000 clones, almost 85% of them appearing once. Specimen: peripheral blood. These receptors originate from a woman in her fifties or sixties with acute or convalescent COVID-19.

V and J are TRBV5-1 and TRBJ1-5, with 8 bases that match TRBD1. The germline gives CDR1 SGHRS, CDR2 YFSETQ. The CDR3 totals 15 residues. Germline trimming cut 0 bases from V and 6 bases from J; bases unmatched to any gene: 5. The CDR3 is CASSLGQGAGQPQHF. Here the CDR3 DNA reads TGCGCCAGCAGCTTGGGGCAGGGGGCAGGTCAGCCCCAGCATTTT.

The chain couples TRBV27 to TRBJ2-7; perhaps TRBD2 as D (7 bases). Germline CDR1 is MNHEY and CDR2 is SMNVEV (reference sequence). There are 14 residues in the CDR3. The V end was cut by 3 bases, the J end by 2 bases, with 11 bases between. The CDR3 spells CASSLSGGPYEQYF. DNA for the CDR3: TGTGCCAGCAGTTTGTCGGGGGGCCCCTACGAGCAGTACTTC.

This chain connects TRBV3-1 (or the pseudogene TRBV3-2) to TRBJ2-7, with D perhaps matching TRBD1 (6 bases). This CDR3 region has 12 residues. V shed 5 bases and J shed 10 bases, with 15 bases lying between them. In germline, CDR1 is LGHDT, CDR2 YNNKEL (reference sequence). CDR3 bases: TGTGCCAGCAGCAGCAGCTCAGGGGTACAGTACTTC. Translating it yields CASSSSSGVQYF.

This clone was seen a single time. J is TRBJ2-3 and V is TRBV4-1; D gene uncertain. This CDR3 is built from 18 residues. Trimming removed 2 bases from V and 9 bases from J, with 27 bases in between. Per the germline V gene, CDR1 is MGHRA and CDR2 is YSYEKL. The CDR3 coding sequence is TGCGCCAGCAGCCAACCAGTAGTCTACAGCCCTTCCCTACGCACGCAGTATTTT. Amino acids: CASSQPVVYSPSLRTQYF.

The V gene is TRBV5-1, the J gene TRBJ1-3; D is unclear. CDR1 and CDR2 from the germline V gene are SGHRS and YFSETQ. There are 16 residues in the CDR3. Deletions cut 1 base from V and 4 bases from J, with 15 bases between. The CDR3 loop is CASSLRWAGYGNTIYF. DNA for the CDR3: TGCGCCAGCAGCTTGCGCTGGGCGGGGTACGGAAACACCATATATTTT.

This chain links TRBV19 with TRBJ1-5; the match to TRBD1 covers 7 bases. Germline values: CDR1 LNHDA, CDR2 SQIVND (reference sequence). CDR3 length: 15 amino acids. After removal of 1 base from V and 3 bases from J, the junction contained 3 bases not matched to a gene. The CDR3 DNA is TGTGCCAGTAGTATAGGACAGGGCCCCAATCAGCCCCAGCATTTT. This codes for CASSIGQGPNQPQHF.

J is TRBJ1-2 and V is TRBV29-1, with TRBD1 matching 9 bases. Germline assignment: CDR1 SQVTM and CDR2 ANQGSEA. V lost 8 bases and J lost 1; bases outside the gene matches: 8. CDR3 length: 14 amino acids. Here the CDR3 DNA reads TGCAGCCTAAAACAGGGGGCCTATAACTATGGCTACACCTTC. Protein product: CSLKQGAYNYGYTF. The variable domain in full, with the rest retrieved from reference TRBV29-1 and TRBJ1-2, is SAVISQKPSRDICQRGTSLTIQCQVDSQVTMMFWYRQQPGQSLTLIATANQGSEATYESGFVIDKFPISRPNLTFSTLTVSNMSPEDSSIYLCSLKQGAYNYGYTFGSGTRLTVV.

J is TRBJ1-5 and V is TRBV11-2, with 8 bases aligning to TRBD1. In germline, CDR1 is SGHAT, CDR2 FQNNGV. The CDR3 loop spans 13 amino acids. Trimming cost V 5 bases and J 4 bases; bases outside gene matches: 1. CDR3 in amino acids: CASSTGGNQPQHF. The DNA of the CDR3 is TGTGCCAGCAGCACAGGGGGAAATCAGCCCCAGCATTTT. The full variable domain, in which reference TRBV11-2 and TRBJ1-5 provide the parts outside the CDR3, is EAGVAQSPRYKIIEKRQSVAFWCNPISGHATLYWYQQILGQGPKLLIQFQNNGVVDDSQLPKDRFSAERLKGVDSTLKIQPAKLEDSAVYLCASSTGGNQPQHFGDGTRLSIL.

V gene TRBV7-9 combines with J gene TRBJ2-3; TRBD2 might be the D (6 bases). V dropped 8 bases and J dropped 2 bases, with 17 bases sitting between them. Germline V gene data show CDR1 as SEHNR and CDR2 as FQNEAQ (reference sequence). The CDR3 is made up of 15 amino acids. The CDR3 sequence: CASVPPGGVTDTQYF. Written as DNA, the CDR3 is TGTGCCAGCGTCCCCCCAGGCGGGGTCACAGATACGCAGTATTTT.

V is TRBV4-1 and J is TRBJ2-4, with TRBD1 matching 9 bases. CDR3 size: 15 residues. The V gene end was trimmed by 4 bases and the J gene end by 8 bases; junction bases not matched to a gene: 9. The germline V gene encodes CDR1 MGHRA and CDR2 YSYEKL. The CDR3 DNA reads TGCGCCAGCAGCCCTCTGGACAGGGGTAGTGACATTCAGTACTTC. It is translated as CASSPLDRGSDIQYF.

The rearrangement joins TRBV19 to TRBJ1-2; unclear D gene. Germline lookup yields CDR1 LNHDA and CDR2 SQIVND (reference sequence). The V end lost 5 bases, the J end lost 1 base, and 8 bases lay between the germline ends. The CDR3 spans 13 residues. The CDR3 region has the DNA TGTGCCAGTAGTGAAAACAGTAACTATGGCTACACCTTC. Protein product: CASSENSNYGYTF.

This clone was found once. The chain carries TRBV24-1 and TRBJ2-7; unclear D gene. This CDR3 has 11 amino acids. Germline CDR1 is KGHDR and CDR2 is SFDVKD. Trimming shortened V by 3 bases and J by 4 bases, and 3 bases separated the two germline ends. The CDR3 spells CATSDQYEQYF. Here the CDR3 DNA reads TGTGCCACCAGTGATCAGTACGAGCAGTACTTC.

This clone has only a few counts. The chain couples TRBV29-1 to TRBJ1-5; no definite D call. This CDR3 spans 11 amino acids. Trimming cost V 3 bases and J 11 bases, with 11 bases left between them. In germline, CDR1 is SQVTM, CDR2 ANQGSEA. The CDR3 DNA follows: TGCAGCGTTGAGTCCATCGGTACCCAGCATTTT. It yields the protein CSVESIGTQHF.

The chain has TRBV5-6 and TRBJ1-2; D possibly corresponds to TRBD1 (5 bases). The CDR3 spans 13 residues. The V gene's germline CDR1 is SGHDT and CDR2 YYEEEE. Trimming took off 0 bases at V and 8 bases at J, with 11 bases between the two ends. CDR3 nucleotides: TGTGCCAGCAGCTTGGGCAGGGCCGGCGGCTACACCTTC. This translates into CASSLGRAGGYTF.

This clone was recorded once. Other nucleotide sequences in the sample specify the same CDR3. The chain joins TRBV11-2 to TRBJ2-7; a possible D gene is TRBD2 (5 bases). The germline V gene has CDR1 SGHAT and CDR2 FQNNGV. The CDR3 is 14 amino acids. V shed 2 bases and J shed 3 bases, with 11 bases lying between them. CDR3 DNA: TGTGCCAGCAGCTTAACTAACGGGGACTACGAGCAGTACTTC. Protein sequence: CASSLTNGDYEQYF.

This sequence joins TRBV27 and TRBJ1-5; the match to TRBD1 covers 7 bases. V was pared by 6 bases and J by 9 bases, with 5 bases of the junction left unmatched. Germline CDR1 MNHEY, CDR2 SMNVEV (reference sequence). This CDR3 is 12 amino acids long. The CDR3 protein is CASRTGLGPQHF. In DNA form, the CDR3 reads TGTGCCAGCAGGACAGGGCTTGGGCCCCAGCATTTT.

The rearrangement links TRBV13 to TRBJ2-7; 9 nucleotides align to TRBD1. Losses at the gene ends were 5 bases for V and 5 bases for J; bases not matched to a gene: 10. The length of the CDR3 is 15 residues. CDR1 and CDR2 from the germline V gene are PRHDT and FYEKMQ (reference sequence). The CDR3, as DNA: TGTGCCAGCAGCCCCGCCGGGACAGGGTCCCACGAGCAGTACTTC. Translated: CASSPAGTGSHEQYF. Drawing the rest from reference TRBV13 and TRBJ2-7, the complete variable domain is AAGVIQSPRHLIKEKRETATLKCYPIPRHDTVYWYQQGPGQDPQFLISFYEKMQSDKGSIPDRFSAQQFSDYHSELNMSSLELGDSALYFCASSPAGTGSHEQYFGPGTRLTVT.

V is TRBV5-1 and J is TRBJ2-7, with D possibly matching TRBD2 (6 bases). The CDR3 contains 15 residues. Germline values: CDR1 SGHRS, CDR2 YFSETQ. Deletions cut 4 bases from V and 5 bases from J, with 19 bases between. The CDR3 spells CASSPTVGGIDEQYF. The CDR3 DNA follows: TGCGCCAGCAGCCCAACGGTTGGAGGGATCGACGAGCAGTACTTC.

Here the CDR3 DNA reads TGTGCCAGCAGCGGGGACATTTTCACCGGGGAGCTGTTTTTT. Translating gives CASSGDIFTGELFF. The chain has TRBV5-8 and TRBJ2-2; TRBD1 might be the D (6 bases). Deletions cut 4 bases from V and 4 bases from J, with 11 bases between. The CDR3 has 14 residues. Germline V gene lookup returns CDR1 SGHTS and CDR2 YDEGEE.

This clone was observed a handful of times. The V gene is TRBV9, the J gene TRBJ2-2; 7 bases match TRBD2. Trimming cost V 5 bases and J 7 bases; bases outside gene matches: 5. Germline lookup yields CDR1 SGDLS and CDR2 YYNGEE. The CDR3 has 13 residues. The CDR3 loop is CASSRSGVGELFF. In nucleotides, the CDR3 is TGTGCCAGCAGTCGAAGCGGGGTCGGGGAGCTGTTTTTT.

V and J are TRBV7-9 and TRBJ2-1; 10 nucleotides match TRBD2. V was clipped by 1 base and J by 1 base; unmatched bases: 7. Germline V gene sequence: CDR1 SEHNR, CDR2 FQNEAQ (reference sequence). The CDR3 length is 18 residues. CDR3 region: CASSLVSLAGVSYNEQFF. For the CDR3, the DNA is TGTGCCAGCAGCTTAGTTTCCCTAGCGGGGGTATCCTACAATGAGCAGTTCTTC.

The chain combines TRBV27 with TRBJ2-7; 8 bases align to TRBD1. Germline V lookup: CDR1 MNHEY, CDR2 SMNVEV (reference sequence). The CDR3 is made up of 14 amino acids. Trimming cost V 5 bases and J 2 bases; bases outside gene matches: 5. DNA for the CDR3: TGTGCCAGCAGTCCCAGGGGGCCGACCTACGAGCAGTACTTC. It codes for CASSPRGPTYEQYF.

This chain's CDR3 is CSVAEASGGRSFF. The CDR3 DNA is TGCAGCGTTGCGGAGGCTAGCGGGGGACGTTCGTTCTTC. The gene calls are TRBV29-1 and TRBJ2-1; 10 bases fit TRBD2. The germline CDR1 and CDR2 sequences are SQVTM and ANQGSEA. V lost 4 bases, J lost 15 bases, and 12 bases stayed unmatched. The CDR3 consists of 13 residues.